The sequence of this TCR beta chain was determined in a study of identical twins (dated by TCRdb to 2016 to 2018). For context, the study as a whole: To test whether fetal clonotypes persist, the study used deep sequencing on TCR alpha and beta repertoires from monozygotic twins, unrelated adults of various ages, and cord blood. To rule out contamination, replicate twin experiments were performed at different times with different library preparation protocols. The investigation overall reported the following: Invariant T cells such as MAIT and iNKT could partly confound zero-insertion analyses, though diverse VJ usage argued against this for most clonotypes. The excess sharing between twins in beta out-of-frame sequences was weaker because fewer shared sequences reduced the signal-to-noise ratio. Because the same donors could not be followed over many years, the conclusions relied on cross-sectional statistical analysis. In monozygotic twins, recombination models systematically underestimated out-of-frame TCR alpha sharing, but the models matched the sharing seen between unrelated individuals. Abundant cord blood beta clonotypes had fewer insertions, young adult naive repertoires showed a similar but weaker trend, and memory repertoires showed no such trend. Out-of-frame TCR alpha sequences shared between twins showed an excess of low generation-probability sequences compared with coincidental sharing between unrelated individuals.

Concerning this clonotype: Its antigen remains undetermined. Nothing much larger sits one base from this clone, and base qualities are not available.

Receptor libraries were prepared by 5' RACE. Sequencing used an Illumina HiSeq 2000. A universal primer binding site was introduced by template switching, and a unique molecular identifier was present in the final cDNA, enabling accurate counting of TCR cDNA molecules. Specific primers in the conserved constant-segment region were used to synthesize first-strand cDNA for the TCR alpha and beta chains. To control for contamination, every cDNA library carried two barcodes: a SMART-Mk sample barcode plus Illumina barcodes. TruSeq adapter sequences, together with Illumina sample barcodes, were added in two successive PCR steps. The TCR alpha and beta cDNA libraries were sequenced on the Illumina HiSeq platform using custom primers. Regarding the original processing steps: MiGEC processed the raw reads to extract unique molecular identifiers, while MiXCR was used to determine the CDR3 positions. For each individual, recombination models were inferred using an EM algorithm with the repgenHMM and IGoR tools. The analysis of shared clonotypes was done with the tcR package in R, with sharing normalized by the product of cloneset sizes. To study raw recombination without the effects of thymic and clonal selection, out-of-frame nonproductive sequences were analyzed. The public reads were run again by TCRdb, first through fastp at Q25 and then through MiXCR, and only productive beta chains were kept. Rows merge per CDR3 protein into single entries with the most common DNA and genes. These V and J calls rely on TCRdb rather than the paper's analysis. Here the sample has around 680,000 distinct CDR3 sequences; 8.5% to 9% occur a single time. Of the sample, around 0.98% falls within the top ten clones.

Every donor was a healthy Caucasian. The twin cohort consisted of three pairs of female monozygotic twins, all aged roughly 18 to 30 years. Peripheral blood mononuclear cells were the source from which RNA for the TCR libraries was isolated. The germline V gene (reference sequence) gives CDR1 as DFQATT and CDR2 as SNEGSKA. Trimming removed 5 bases from V and 5 bases from J; the gene matches leave 7 bases unexplained. Its CDR3 holds 15 amino acids, cysteine through phenylalanine. Of all the DNA, just the CDR3 is kept, 45 bases in frame from base 1. The sample was also reused in another study, on yellow fever vaccine responses in identical twins. From that second study: The T cell response to vaccination in identical twins was reported by the authors to appear partly convergent and partly personalized. In the study, vaccine-responding T cell clones were precisely tracked in identical twins.

The sequence was collected from a woman younger than 30 in good health. The specimen sequenced was PBMCs. The chain was built from TRBV20-1 and TRBJ1-5, with 12 bases matching TRBD1. The DNA sequence is TGCAGTGCTTTACGGGACAGGGGGCGAGATCAGCCCCAGCATTTT. Protein translation: CSALRDRGRDQPQHF.